This T cell receptor (beta chain) was captured in a study of human T cells and chemical hapten exposure. Study context: The sensitizer, 2% DPC, was used on around 2 cm by around 2 cm of upper inner arm skin. Broader study findings: Sensitization with DPC brought no change to TCRs above 1 in 1000 in frequency. The count of PT1 expanded TCRs correlated positively with patch test score.

Points on this clonotype: The antigen is not known.

V gave up 4 bases and J gave up 8 bases; unmatched junction bases: 13. The CDR3 covers 17 residues. CDR1 is MGHRA and CDR2 is YSYEKL in the germline V gene. TCRdb passed the RACE reads through MiXCR, listing each CDR3 protein once. The sample carries roughly 92,000 distinct CDR3 sequences, more than 9.5% recorded once. Sample time point: patch test 2, 6 weeks after DPC sensitization. The sample's treatment: therapeutic diphenylcyclopropenone sensitization with weekly scalp DPC. The chain employs TRBV4-1 and TRBJ2-1; 11 bases align to TRBD2. The specimen comprised whole blood, sampled in connection with sensitization to the hapten diphenylcyclopropenone (DPC). The clonotype originates from a woman aged 40 to 50 with alopecia areata. Some clones in this sample may be carry-over from other donors' samples. This CDR3 reads CASSREIAGGTGHEQFF. Written as DNA, the CDR3 is TGCGCCAGCAGCCGGGAGATAGCGGGGGGGACGGGTCATGAGCAGTTCTTC.